The 32 T cell receptor beta chains below all came from one sample that was sequenced in a study of early T cells in non-severe SARS-CoV-2 infection. One entry per CDR3 protein results from TCRdb running MiXCR on the 5' RACE reads. The sample yields under 85,000 distinct CDR3 sequences, 9.5% to 15% seen once. The specimen sequenced was whole blood. The receptors were sampled from an adult who was a healthcare worker with PCR-confirmed SARS-CoV-2 infection or an uninfected control (not recorded which).

This clonotype was counted at least ten times. This rearrangement joins TRBV10-3 to TRBJ2-7; 13 positions match TRBD2. The CDR3 runs to 16 residues. CDR1 and CDR2 (germline): ENHRY, SYGVKD. With V trimmed by 5 bases and J by 2 bases, 6 bases remained unmatched. CDR3 DNA: TGTGCCATCAGTCCCGGGACTAGCGGGACCCCCTACGAGCAGTACTTC. This sequence encodes CAISPGTSGTPYEQYF.

This clonotype was found a few times. The chain uses TRBV11-3 and TRBJ2-1, with D unclear. The CDR3 is made up of 15 amino acids. The V end lost 0 bases, the J end lost 0 bases, and 6 bases lay between the germline ends. Germline values: CDR1 SGHNT, CDR2 YENEEA. The CDR3 sequence: CASSLDTYSYNEQFF. In DNA, the CDR3 is TGTGCCAGCAGCTTAGACACCTACTCCTACAATGAGCAGTTCTTC.

The chain has TRBV6-6 and TRBJ2-7, with TRBD2 matching 8 bases. Germline V gene sequence: CDR1 MNHNY, CDR2 SVGAGI (reference sequence). This CDR3 has 16 residues. V gave up 6 bases and J gave up 0 bases; unmatched junction bases: 10. The CDR3 spells CASSRRGGGTSYEQYF. For the CDR3, the DNA is TGTGCCAGCAGCCGCCGGGGCGGGGGGACCTCCTACGAGCAGTACTTC.

In this sample, this clonotype turned up many times. This chain connects TRBV5-1 to TRBJ2-2; 7 nucleotides agree with TRBD1. Trimming removed 3 bases from V and 0 bases from J; junction bases left unmatched: 5. Germline CDR1 is SGHRS and CDR2 is YFSETQ. This CDR3 comprises 16 residues. CDR3 coding DNA: TGCGCCAGCAGCTGGGGACAGACGTCGAACACCGGGGAGCTGTTTTTT. It encodes CASSWGQTSNTGELFF.

This rearrangement joins TRBV28 to TRBJ2-1, with 8 bases fitting TRBD2. CDR3 length: 13 amino acids. From germline, CDR1 is MDHEN and CDR2 SYDVKM. Losses at the gene ends were 6 bases for V and 8 bases for J; bases not matched to a gene: 6. CDR3 coding DNA: TGTGCCAGCAGAGGCGGGAGGCGCGATGAGCAGTTCTTC. Translating it yields CASRGGRRDEQFF.

This chain joins TRBV2 and TRBJ2-1, with D possibly being TRBD1 or TRBD2 (6 bases each). Germline V lookup: CDR1 SNHLY, CDR2 FYNNEI. The CDR3 extends over 20 amino acids. Trimming removed 3 bases from V and 0 bases from J, with 24 bases in between. In nucleotides, the CDR3 is TGTGCCAGCAGTGATCAAGGGGGACTCCACCCCTCAAGCTCCTACAATGAGCAGTTCTTC. As protein: CASSDQGGLHPSSSYNEQFF.

The table lists this clonotype with many counts. The V call is TRBV18, the J call TRBJ2-5; a weak D match, TRBD1 (6 bases). The germline V gene has CDR1 KGHSH and CDR2 LQKENI. The CDR3 length is 13 residues. Trimming removed 4 bases at V and 5 bases at J, with 11 bases between. CDR3 DNA: TGTGCCAGCTCACTTCAGGGGCTGGAGACCCAGTACTTC. It is translated as CASSLQGLETQYF.

This sequence joins TRBV13 and TRBJ2-7; 7 bases line up with TRBD2. CDR1 and CDR2 (germline): PRHDT, FYEKMQ (reference sequence). The CDR3 loop spans 15 amino acids. V lost 5 bases and J lost 2; bases outside the gene matches: 9. As DNA, the CDR3 is TGTGCCAGCAGCCCTTACTTTGGGACTACCTACGAGCAGTACTTC. Encoded protein: CASSPYFGTTYEQYF.

This clonotype was observed many times. V and J are TRBV25-1 and TRBJ2-7; tentatively, D is TRBD1 or TRBD2 (6 bases each). The CDR3 runs 13 residues. V lost 4 bases and J lost 6, with 13 bases in between. Germline CDR1 reads MGHDK; CDR2 reads SYGVNS. The CDR3 DNA sequence: TGTGCCAGCAGTGTCTACAGGGACTCCGAGCAGTACTTC. Its protein product is CASSVYRDSEQYF.

This clonotype was counted many times. The chain recombines TRBV4-1 with TRBJ2-3, with a possible D match to TRBD2 (5 bases). This CDR3 is 17 amino acids long. V was cut by 4 bases and J by 1 base, with 18 bases left in between. Germline V gene data show CDR1 as MGHRA and CDR2 as YSYEKL. The CDR3: CASSPLSGRARTDTQYF. The CDR3 bases are TGCGCCAGCAGCCCCTTAAGTGGGCGGGCGCGCACAGATACGCAGTATTTT.

In this sample, this clonotype turned up a few times. The chain recombines TRBV6-2 or TRBV6-3 with TRBJ2-6; D uncertain. Between the trimmed V and J ends, which lost 5 bases and 2 bases, there was a span of 10 bases. CDR1 and CDR2 from the germline V gene are MNHEY and SVGEGT. The CDR3 loop spans 15 amino acids. CDR3 nucleotide sequence: TGTGCCAGCAGTCTCTACGGGCCTGGGGCCAACGTCCTGACTTTC. It yields the protein CASSLYGPGANVLTF.

This clonotype showed up many times. This sequence joins TRBV28 and TRBJ2-7; the D is unclear. Germline V gene data show CDR1 as MDHEN and CDR2 as SYDVKM. The CDR3 loop spans 14 amino acids. V lost 9 bases, J lost 0 bases, and 15 bases lay in between. In DNA form, the CDR3 reads TGTGCCAGTGCCAGGAGAACTAACTCCTACGAGCAGTACTTC. Protein: CASARRTNSYEQYF.

This clonotype was counted at least ten times. A read error may account for a junction end that differs from germline. The chain recombines TRBV7-2 with TRBJ2-7; the match to TRBD2 covers 11 bases. The CDR3 totals 15 residues. Per germline, CDR1 SGHTA and CDR2 FQGNSA. The CDR3 nucleotides are TGTGCCAGCACCTTAACTAGCGGGAGCTCCTACGAGCAGTACTTC. Its protein is CASTLTSGSSYEQYF.

This clonotype showed up just a few times. This chain uses TRBV21-1 with TRBJ2-7; TRBD2 is the table's D call, not checked against the DNA. TRBV21-1 is a listed pseudogene. The CDR3 loop spans 14 amino acids. The CDR3 bases are TGTGCCAGCCGACTAGCGGGATTCTCCTACGAGCAGTACTTC. It codes for CASRLAGFSYEQYF.

This clonotype was seen at least ten times. This chain uses TRBV7-2 with TRBJ2-1, with 7 bases fitting TRBD2. The CDR3 loop spans 15 amino acids. Trimming took 5 bases from V and 2 from J; bases not matched to a gene: 6. CDR1 and CDR2 (germline): SGHTA, FQGNSA. The CDR3 DNA reads TGTGCCAGCAGCGCTGATGGGGGGGCCTACAATGAGCAGTTCTTC. Protein product: CASSADGGAYNEQFF.

The V call is TRBV28, the J call TRBJ2-4; TRBD2 is a possible D gene (5 bases). CDR1 and CDR2 from the germline V gene are MDHEN and SYDVKM. V lost 4 bases and J lost 6, with 13 bases in between. The CDR3 has 14 amino acids. CDR3 sequence reads: CASSSPGVGNIQYF. The CDR3 DNA is TGTGCCAGCAGTTCCCCCGGGGTCGGAAACATTCAGTACTTC.

This chain joins TRBV3-1 and TRBJ2-7; 10 nucleotides match TRBD2. Germline CDR1 LGHDT, CDR2 YNNKEL (reference sequence). The CDR3 totals 17 residues. V lost 4 bases, J lost 3 bases, and 12 bases stayed unmatched. The CDR3 nucleotides read TGTGCCAGCAGCCGCAACAACGGGGCTAGCGGGAGCTACGAGCAGTACTTC. Its translation is CASSRNNGASGSYEQYF.

This clonotype was found a few times. J is TRBJ2-2 and V is TRBV5-5; the match to TRBD2 covers 13 bases. CDR3 length: 17 amino acids. J gave up 7 bases and V 1 base, and 7 bases lay outside the gene matches. The germline gives CDR1 SGHKS, CDR2 YYEKEE (reference sequence). The CDR3 sequence is CASSLSSLAGGNGELFF. DNA of the CDR3: TGTGCCAGCAGCTTGTCCTCACTAGCGGGAGGGAACGGGGAGCTGTTTTTT.

The chain is built from TRBV12-3 or TRBV12-4 and TRBJ2-2; D remains ambiguous. The CDR3 spans 15 residues. Between the trimmed V and J ends, which lost 4 bases and 5 bases, there was a span of 14 bases. In nucleotides, the CDR3 is TGTGCCAGCAGTTCTCGTTTGGATCGGACCGGGGAGCTGTTTTTT. It encodes CASSSRLDRTGELFF.

The gene calls are TRBV27 and TRBJ1-6; D call uncertain. From germline, CDR1 is MNHEY and CDR2 SMNVEV (reference sequence). Trimming shortened V by 3 bases and J by 0 bases, and 9 bases separated the two germline ends. The CDR3 sequence is 16 residues long. The CDR3 reads CASSFAEPSYNSPLHF. CDR3 coding DNA: TGTGCCAGCAGTTTCGCCGAGCCCTCCTATAATTCACCCCTCCACTTT.

This clonotype appeared a few times. The rearrangement links TRBV10-3 to TRBJ2-1; D is perhaps TRBD1 or TRBD2 (5 bases each). Germline CDR1 and CDR2: ENHRY and SYGVKD. V gave up 2 bases and J gave up 4 bases, with 12 bases separating them. The CDR3 covers 15 residues. CDR3: CAISETRGDYNEQFF. As DNA, the CDR3 is TGTGCCATCAGTGAGACTAGAGGGGATTACAATGAGCAGTTCTTC.

By share, this clonotype ranks as medium-sized. The genes are TRBV29-1 and TRBJ2-6, with D possibly being TRBD1 or TRBD2 (6 bases each). Germline assignment: CDR1 SQVTM and CDR2 ANQGSEA. The CDR3 contains 15 residues. Trimming stripped 7 bases from V and 2 bases from J, with 15 bases between. The DNA for the CDR3 is TGCAGCGGGTGGAGGGGGAGCACTGGGGCCAACGTCCTGACTTTC. Its translation: CSGWRGSTGANVLTF.

By its share, this clonotype is medium-sized. This sequence joins TRBV4-3 and TRBJ1-4; D is perhaps TRBD1 (5 bases). The germline V gene has CDR1 LGHNA and CDR2 YSLEER. Trimming removed 6 bases at V and 0 bases at J, with 11 bases between. The CDR3 runs 15 residues. The CDR3 here is CASRSDSSTNEKLFF. In nucleotides, the CDR3 is TGCGCCAGCAGATCAGACAGCTCAACTAATGAAAAACTGTTTTTT.

With regard to this clonotype: A much larger clone lies a single base off, so this may be a read error. The chain employs TRBV7-2 and TRBJ1-6; 8 bases agree with TRBD1. Germline loops: CDR1 SGHTA, CDR2 FQGNSA. The CDR3 covers 16 residues. CDR3 coding DNA: TGTGCCGGCAGCCGGACAGGGAGCTCCTATAATTCACCCCTCCACTTT. It specifies CAGSRTGSSYNSPLHF. The full variable domain, rest sourced from reference TRBV7-2 and TRBJ1-6, is GAGVSQSPSNKVTEKGKDVELRCDPISGHTALYWYRQSLGQGLEFLIYFQGNSAPDKSGLPSDRFSAERTGGSVSTLTIQRTQQEDSAVYLCAGSRTGSSYNSPLHFGNGTRLTVT.

The chain joins TRBV20-1 to TRBJ2-1; maybe TRBD2 (5 bases). Per germline, CDR1 DFQATT and CDR2 SNEGSKA (reference sequence). The CDR3 loop spans 15 amino acids. The V end lost 5 bases, the J end lost 7 bases, and 21 bases lay between the germline ends. CDR3 residues: CSAPPLLGGGNEQFF. The CDR3 bases are TGCAGTGCTCCACCCCTACTAGGAGGCGGAAATGAGCAGTTCTTC.

This clonotype came up a few times. V and J are TRBV20-1 and TRBJ1-2; D remains ambiguous. This CDR3 contains 15 residues. Germline loops: CDR1 DFQATT, CDR2 SNEGSKA (reference sequence). Trimming stripped 0 bases from V and 3 bases from J, with 14 bases between. CDR3 protein: CSARDSGRMDYGYTF. The CDR3, as DNA: TGCAGTGCTAGAGATTCCGGACGGATGGACTATGGCTACACCTTC.

This clonotype was counted at least ten times. The V gene is TRBV11-2, the J gene TRBJ2-1; D uncertain. This CDR3 has 11 residues. The germline gives CDR1 SGHAT, CDR2 FQNNGV. Trimming took 5 bases from V and 5 from J, leaving 4 bases between them. The CDR3 is CASSVDNEQFF. In nucleotides, the CDR3 is TGTGCCAGCAGCGTTGACAATGAGCAGTTCTTC. The full variable domain, rest sourced from reference TRBV11-2 and TRBJ2-1, is EAGVAQSPRYKIIEKRQSVAFWCNPISGHATLYWYQQILGQGPKLLIQFQNNGVVDDSQLPKDRFSAERLKGVDSTLKIQPAKLEDSAVYLCASSVDNEQFFGPGTRLTVL.

This clonotype was found a few times. The chain is built from TRBV11-2 and TRBJ1-2; D may be TRBD1 (5 bases). The germline gives CDR1 SGHAT, CDR2 FQNNGV. The CDR3 is made up of 15 amino acids. The V and J ends lost 2 bases and 6 bases respectively, with 16 bases between them. CDR3 sequence: CASSLLGDPGNGYTF. CDR3 in DNA: TGTGCCAGCAGCTTATTGGGGGACCCCGGAAATGGCTACACCTTC.

This clonotype has a handful of counts. The chain links TRBV28 to TRBJ2-7; 11 bases fit TRBD1. The V and J ends lost 10 bases and 5 bases, in that order; junction bases with no gene match: 7. Germline V gene sequence: CDR1 MDHEN, CDR2 SYDVKM. The CDR3 length is 13 residues. Written as DNA, the CDR3 is TGTGCCATGCAGAGGACAGGGGGCAACGAGCAGTACTTC. Its protein is CAMQRTGGNEQYF. The variable domain in full, completed from reference TRBV28 and TRBJ2-7, reads DVKVTQSSRYLVKRTGEKVFLECVQDMDHENMFWYRQDPGLGLRLIYFSYDVKMKEKGDIPEGYSVSREKKERFSLILESASTNQTSMYLCAMQRTGGNEQYFGPGTRLTVT.

This clonotype was found a few times. This rearrangement joins TRBV11-3 to TRBJ2-1; D is possibly TRBD1 (6 bases). CDR1 is SGHNT, CDR2 YENEEA, per germline. The CDR3 sequence is 15 residues long. V lost 2 bases and J 6 bases, leaving 14 bases between the germline ends. CDR3 nucleotides: TGTGCCAGCAGCTTATCGTCAGGGGTACCCAATGAGCAGTTCTTC. It specifies CASSLSSGVPNEQFF.

This clonotype has more than one count but fewer than ten. V is TRBV12-3 or TRBV12-4 and J is TRBJ2-7; tentative D call: TRBD1 (5 bases). CDR3 length: 14 amino acids. Between the trimmed V and J ends, which lost 0 bases and 6 bases, there was a span of 12 bases. The CDR3 here is CASSLALETAEQYF. DNA for the CDR3: TGTGCCAGCAGTTTAGCGCTAGAGACAGCCGAGCAGTACTTC.

This clonotype was counted between two and nine times. The chain is built from TRBV4-2 and TRBJ1-5; D remains ambiguous. This CDR3 contains 14 residues. Looked up from germline, CDR1 is LGHNA and CDR2 is YNFKEQ. V lost 0 bases and J 3 bases, leaving 6 bases between the germline ends. The chain's CDR3 is CASSQDGFNQPQHF. The CDR3 DNA follows: TGTGCCAGCAGCCAAGACGGCTTCAATCAGCCCCAGCATTTT.